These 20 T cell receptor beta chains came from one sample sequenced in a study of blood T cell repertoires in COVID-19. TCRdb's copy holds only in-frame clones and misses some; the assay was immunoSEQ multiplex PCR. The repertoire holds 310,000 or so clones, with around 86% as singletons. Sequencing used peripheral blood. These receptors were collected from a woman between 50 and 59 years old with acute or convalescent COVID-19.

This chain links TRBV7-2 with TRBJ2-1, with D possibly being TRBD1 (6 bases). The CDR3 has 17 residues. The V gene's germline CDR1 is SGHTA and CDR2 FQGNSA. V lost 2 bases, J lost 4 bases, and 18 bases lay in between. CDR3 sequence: CASSLKSGRGIYNEQFF. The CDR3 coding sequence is TGTGCCAGCAGCTTAAAGAGCGGCAGGGGAATATACAATGAGCAGTTCTTC.

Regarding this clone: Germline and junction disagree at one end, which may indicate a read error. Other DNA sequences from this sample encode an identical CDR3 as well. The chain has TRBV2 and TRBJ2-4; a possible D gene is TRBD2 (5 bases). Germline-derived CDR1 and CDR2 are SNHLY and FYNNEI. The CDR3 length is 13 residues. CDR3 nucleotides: TGTGCCAGCGAGGGTCTTGCCAAAAATATTCAGTACTTC. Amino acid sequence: CASEGLAKNIQYF.

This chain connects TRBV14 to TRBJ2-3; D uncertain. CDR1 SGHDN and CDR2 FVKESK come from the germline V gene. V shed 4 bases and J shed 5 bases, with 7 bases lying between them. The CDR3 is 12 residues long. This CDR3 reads CASSPRRDTQYF. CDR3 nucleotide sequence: TGTGCCAGCAGCCCCCGTCGAGATACGCAGTATTTT.

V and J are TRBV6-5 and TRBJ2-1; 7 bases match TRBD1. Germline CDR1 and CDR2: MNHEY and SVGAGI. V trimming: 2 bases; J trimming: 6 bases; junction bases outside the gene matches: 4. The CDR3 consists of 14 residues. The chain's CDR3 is CASSYGTVRNEQFF. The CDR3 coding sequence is TGTGCCAGCAGTTACGGGACAGTACGCAATGAGCAGTTCTTC.

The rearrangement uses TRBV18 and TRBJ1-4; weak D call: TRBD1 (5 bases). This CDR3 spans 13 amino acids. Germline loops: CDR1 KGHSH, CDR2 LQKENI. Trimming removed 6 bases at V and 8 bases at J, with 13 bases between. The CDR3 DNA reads TGTGCCAGCTCCCCTCGAAGACAGGAAAAACTGTTTTTT. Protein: CASSPRRQEKLFF.

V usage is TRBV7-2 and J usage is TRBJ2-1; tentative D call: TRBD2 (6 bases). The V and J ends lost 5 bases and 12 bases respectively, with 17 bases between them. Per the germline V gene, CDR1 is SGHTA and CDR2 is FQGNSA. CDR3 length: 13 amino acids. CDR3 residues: CASSTDGTSWQFF. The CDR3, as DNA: TGTGCCAGCAGCACTGATGGGACTTCCTGGCAGTTCTTC.

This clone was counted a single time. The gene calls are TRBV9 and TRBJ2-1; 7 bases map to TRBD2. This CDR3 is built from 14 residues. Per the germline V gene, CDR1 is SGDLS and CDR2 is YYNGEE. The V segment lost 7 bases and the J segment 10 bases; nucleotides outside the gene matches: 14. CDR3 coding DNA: TGTGCCAGCGCCGCGGGAGCCATGCTAACGGAGCAGTTCTTC. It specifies CASAAGAMLTEQFF.

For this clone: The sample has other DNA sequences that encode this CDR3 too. CDR3 nucleotide sequence: TGCAGTGGACAGGGAGATGAAAAACTGTTTTTT. Its translation: CSGQGDEKLFF. V usage is TRBV20-1 and J usage is TRBJ1-4; 7 nucleotides agree with TRBD1. V gave up 7 bases and J gave up 6 bases; unmatched junction bases: 2. Germline V gives CDR1 DFQATT, CDR2 SNEGSKA (reference sequence). This CDR3 is built from 11 residues.

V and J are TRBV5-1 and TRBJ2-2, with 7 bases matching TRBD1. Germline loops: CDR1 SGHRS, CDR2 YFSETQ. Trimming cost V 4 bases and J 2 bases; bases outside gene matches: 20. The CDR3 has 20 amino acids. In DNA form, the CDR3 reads TGCGCCAGCAGCCCTGGGACAGAGTCCTATGTCCCTATAAACACCGGGGAGCTGTTTTTT. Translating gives CASSPGTESYVPINTGELFF.

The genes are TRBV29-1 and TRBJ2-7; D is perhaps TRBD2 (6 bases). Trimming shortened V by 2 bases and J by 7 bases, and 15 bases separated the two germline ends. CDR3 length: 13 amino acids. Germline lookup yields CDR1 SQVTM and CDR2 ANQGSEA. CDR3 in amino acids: CSVENTGVSEQYF. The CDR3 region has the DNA TGCAGCGTTGAAAATACGGGAGTGAGTGAGCAGTACTTC.

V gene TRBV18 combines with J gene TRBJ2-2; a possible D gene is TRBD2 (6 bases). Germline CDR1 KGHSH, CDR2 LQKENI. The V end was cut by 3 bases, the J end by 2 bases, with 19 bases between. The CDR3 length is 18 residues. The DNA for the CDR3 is TGTGCCAGCTCACCTTACCGACTAGTGGAATTAAACACCGGGGAGCTGTTTTTT. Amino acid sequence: CASSPYRLVELNTGELFF.

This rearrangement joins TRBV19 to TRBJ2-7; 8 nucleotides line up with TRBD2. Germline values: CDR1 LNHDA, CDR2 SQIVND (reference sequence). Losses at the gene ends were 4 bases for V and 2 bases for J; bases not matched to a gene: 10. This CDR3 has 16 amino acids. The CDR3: CASSKLGISGTYEQYF. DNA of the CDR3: TGTGCCAGTAGTAAGTTGGGGATTAGCGGGACCTACGAGCAGTACTTC.

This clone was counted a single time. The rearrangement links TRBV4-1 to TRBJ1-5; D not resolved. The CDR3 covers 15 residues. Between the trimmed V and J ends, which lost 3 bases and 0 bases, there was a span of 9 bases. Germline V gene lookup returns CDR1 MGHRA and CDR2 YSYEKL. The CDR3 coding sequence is TGCGCCAGCAGCCACTTCGGGGATAGCAATCAGCCCCAGCATTTT. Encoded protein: CASSHFGDSNQPQHF.

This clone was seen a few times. The CDR3 sequence: CASISSNTGELFF. The CDR3, as DNA: TGTGCCAGCATAAGCTCGAACACCGGGGAGCTGTTTTTT. V usage is TRBV28 and J usage is TRBJ2-2; D uncertain. This CDR3 has 13 amino acids. Germline V gives CDR1 MDHEN, CDR2 SYDVKM. The ends were cut back, 7 bases at V and 0 bases at J, with 6 bases in the middle. The variable domain in full, completed from reference TRBV28 and TRBJ2-2, reads DVKVTQSSRYLVKRTGEKVFLECVQDMDHENMFWYRQDPGLGLRLIYFSYDVKMKEKGDIPEGYSVSREKKERFSLILESASTNQTSMYLCASISSNTGELFFGEGSRLTVL.

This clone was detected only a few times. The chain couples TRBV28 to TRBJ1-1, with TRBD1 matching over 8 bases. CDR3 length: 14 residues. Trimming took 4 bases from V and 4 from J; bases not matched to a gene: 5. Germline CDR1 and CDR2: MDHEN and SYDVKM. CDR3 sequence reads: CASSSYRGTTEAFF. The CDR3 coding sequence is TGTGCCAGCAGTTCATACAGGGGGACCACTGAAGCTTTCTTT.

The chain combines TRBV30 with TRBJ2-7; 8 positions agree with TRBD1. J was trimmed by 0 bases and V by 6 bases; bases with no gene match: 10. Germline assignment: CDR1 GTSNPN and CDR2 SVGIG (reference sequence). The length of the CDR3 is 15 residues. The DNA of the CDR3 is TGTGCCTGTGAATCCTGGACAGGGAACTCCTACGAGCAGTACTTC. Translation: CACESWTGNSYEQYF.

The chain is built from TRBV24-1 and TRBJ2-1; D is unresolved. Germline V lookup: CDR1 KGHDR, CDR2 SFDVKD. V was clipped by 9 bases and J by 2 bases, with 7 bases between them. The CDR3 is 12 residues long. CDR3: CATARTYNEQFF. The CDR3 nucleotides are TGTGCCACCGCTAGGACCTACAATGAGCAGTTCTTC.

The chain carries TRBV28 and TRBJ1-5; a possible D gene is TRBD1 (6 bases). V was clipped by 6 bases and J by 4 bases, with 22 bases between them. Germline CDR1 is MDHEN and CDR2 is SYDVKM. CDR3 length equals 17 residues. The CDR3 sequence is CASRHPTGIWGNQPQHF. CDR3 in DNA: TGTGCCAGCAGGCACCCCACAGGGATTTGGGGGAATCAGCCCCAGCATTTT. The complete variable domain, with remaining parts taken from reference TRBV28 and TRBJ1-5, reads DVKVTQSSRYLVKRTGEKVFLECVQDMDHENMFWYRQDPGLGLRLIYFSYDVKMKEKGDIPEGYSVSREKKERFSLILESASTNQTSMYLCASRHPTGIWGNQPQHFGDGTRLSIL.

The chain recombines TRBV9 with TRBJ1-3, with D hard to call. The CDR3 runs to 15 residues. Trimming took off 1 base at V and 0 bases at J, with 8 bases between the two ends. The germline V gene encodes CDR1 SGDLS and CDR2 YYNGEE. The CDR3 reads CASSVLGDSGNTIYF. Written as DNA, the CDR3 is TGTGCCAGCAGCGTATTGGGAGACTCTGGAAACACCATATATTTT.

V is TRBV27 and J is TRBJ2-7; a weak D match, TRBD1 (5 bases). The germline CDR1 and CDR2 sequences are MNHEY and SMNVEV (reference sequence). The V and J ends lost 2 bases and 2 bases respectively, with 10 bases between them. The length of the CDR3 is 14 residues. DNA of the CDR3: TGTGCCAGCAGTTTAAGGGTAGGGGCCTACGAGCAGTACTTC. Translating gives CASSLRVGAYEQYF.